The entry below describes one T cell receptor (beta chain). Its target is not known. This sample was included in a study of T cell responses to AZD1222 COVID-19 vaccine. Study observations and caveats: Of the AZD1222 recipients, only 5 to 7 were seropositive at baseline.

Profiled with immunoSEQ multiplex PCR; TCRdb holds only in-frame clones, not every one. Among about 68,000 clones listed, 86% were seen once. The CDR3 is 18 amino acids. J lost 5 bases, V lost 5 bases, and 11 bases had no gene match. Germline lookup yields CDR1 MNHNY and CDR2 SVGAGI (reference sequence). This receptor was obtained from an adult in good health. The specimen comprised peripheral blood, sampled on day 0 of AZD1222 vaccination. The J gene is TRBJ2-5, the V gene TRBV6-6; 16 positions match TRBD2. The DNA of the CDR3 is TGTGCCAGCAGTCGATGGAGGGGACTAGCGGGAGGGCCGGAGACCCAGTACTTC. Translating gives CASSRWRGLAGGPETQYF.